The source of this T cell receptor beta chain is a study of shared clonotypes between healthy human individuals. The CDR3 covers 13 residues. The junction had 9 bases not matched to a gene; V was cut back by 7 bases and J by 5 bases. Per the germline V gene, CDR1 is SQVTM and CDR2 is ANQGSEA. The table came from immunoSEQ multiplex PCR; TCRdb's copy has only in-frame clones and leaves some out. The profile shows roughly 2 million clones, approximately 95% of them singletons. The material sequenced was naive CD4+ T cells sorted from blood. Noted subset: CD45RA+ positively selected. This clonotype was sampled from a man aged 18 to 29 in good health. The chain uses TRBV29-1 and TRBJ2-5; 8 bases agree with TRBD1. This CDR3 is CSASPGGLETQYF. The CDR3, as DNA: TGCAGCGCCTCACCAGGGGGCTTGGAGACCCAGTACTTC.